The T cell receptor (beta chain) under discussion was sequenced for a study of blood T cell repertoires in COVID-19. Study information: Acute and convalescent COVID-19 samples came from the United States, Italy and Spain. The cDNA or gDNA used as material had been derived from T cells, B-cell-depleted T cells, or PBMCs.

Produced via immunoSEQ multiplex PCR; TCRdb's table is partial and in-frame only. The table lists under 250,000 clones, about 79% of them singletons. The receptor was isolated from a man in his fifties with active or convalescent COVID-19. The material sequenced was peripheral blood.

CDR3: CASSFKTGGEKLFF. The CDR3 nucleotides are TGTGCCAGCAGTTTTAAGACAGGGGGTGAAAAACTGTTTTTT. The rearrangement uses TRBV28 and TRBJ1-4; 9 bases align to TRBD1. CDR1 is MDHEN and CDR2 is SYDVKM in the germline V gene. Trimming cost V 3 bases and J 7 bases; bases outside gene matches: 3. CDR3 size: 14 residues.